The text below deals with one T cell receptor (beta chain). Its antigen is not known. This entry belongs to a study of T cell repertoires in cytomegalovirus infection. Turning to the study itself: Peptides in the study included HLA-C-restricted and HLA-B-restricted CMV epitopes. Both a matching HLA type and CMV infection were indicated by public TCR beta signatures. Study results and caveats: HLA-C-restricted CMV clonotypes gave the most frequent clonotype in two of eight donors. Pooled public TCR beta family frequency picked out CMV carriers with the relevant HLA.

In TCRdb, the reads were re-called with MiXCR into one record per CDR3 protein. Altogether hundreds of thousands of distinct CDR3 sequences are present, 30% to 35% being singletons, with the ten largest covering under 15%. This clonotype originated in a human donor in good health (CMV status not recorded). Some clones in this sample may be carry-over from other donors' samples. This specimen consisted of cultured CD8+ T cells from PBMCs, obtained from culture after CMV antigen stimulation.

The CDR3, as DNA: TGTGCCAGCAACCCTGACAGGATCGATGGCTACACCTTC. It translates to CASNPDRIDGYTF. V and J are TRBV11-2 and TRBJ1-2, with D possibly TRBD1 on 6 matching bases. Germline V gene lookup returns CDR1 SGHAT and CDR2 FQNNGV. The CDR3 runs 13 residues. V shed 7 bases and J shed 6 bases, with 15 bases lying between them.